One sample yielded the 17 T cell receptor beta chains listed below, sequenced in a study of patients and donors after allogeneic stem cell transplantation. Using its own MiXCR run on the RT-PCR reads, TCRdb lists one record per CDR3 protein. The sample contains about 89,000 distinct CDR3 sequences, 45% to 50% of which appear only once. Source material: blood, either unsorted or a sorted T cell fraction (not recorded which). These receptor sequences come from a human donor who was either an allogeneic HSCT recipient or a stem cell or donor lymphocyte infusion donor (not recorded which). It is not recorded whose cells these are; they may come from a transplant donor.

The rearrangement joins TRBV29-1 to TRBJ1-1; the D is unclear. Trimming shortened V by 6 bases and J by 0 bases, and 11 bases separated the two germline ends. The CDR3 is made up of 13 amino acids. The germline V gene has CDR1 SQVTM and CDR2 ANQGSEA. The CDR3 region has the DNA TGCAGCGTCGTAGTCGGGGTGAACACTGAAGCTTTCTTT. It translates to CSVVVGVNTEAFF.

The chain recombines TRBV18 with TRBJ1-1; D may be TRBD1 (5 bases). Germline CDR1 and CDR2: KGHSH and LQKENI. V was trimmed by 3 bases and J by 1 base, leaving 9 bases between them. The CDR3 covers 14 residues. The CDR3 region has the DNA TGTGCCAGCTCACCGGGGGACCCGAACACTGAAGCTTTCTTT. It yields the protein CASSPGDPNTEAFF. Full variable domain (outside the CDR3, taken from reference TRBV18 and TRBJ1-1): NAGVMQNPRHLVRRRGQEARLRCSPMKGHSHVYWYRQLPEEGLKFMVYLQKENIIDESGMPKERFSAEFPKEGPSILRIQQVVRGDSAAYFCASSPGDPNTEAFFGQGTRLTVV.

The chain couples TRBV10-3 to TRBJ1-1; D is possibly TRBD1 (5 bases). Trimming took off 7 bases at V and 5 bases at J, with 17 bases between the two ends. Per germline, CDR1 ENHRY and CDR2 SYGVKD. This CDR3 has 14 amino acids. CDR3 sequence: CAINSREAGTEAFF. The CDR3 DNA is TGTGCCATCAACTCCAGGGAGGCGGGGACTGAAGCTTTCTTT.

This clonotype was picked up a small number of times. CDR3 region: CASSFGFSEAFF. The DNA of the CDR3 is TGTGCCAGCAGCTTTGGGTTTAGTGAAGCTTTCTTT. The chain has TRBV7-9 and TRBJ1-1; no clear D gene. V was shortened by 3 bases and J by 7 bases, with 9 bases between the two germline ends. The CDR3 loop spans 12 amino acids. Looked up from germline, CDR1 is SEHNR and CDR2 is FQNEAQ (reference sequence).

The chain's CDR3 is CASPATNTEAFF. CDR3 DNA: TGCGCCAGCCCCGCCACGAACACTGAAGCTTTCTTT. The rearrangement joins TRBV5-1 to TRBJ1-1; D not resolved. Per germline, CDR1 SGHRS and CDR2 YFSETQ. V lost 7 bases and J 1 base, leaving 8 bases between the germline ends. The CDR3 spans 12 residues.

V usage is TRBV20-1 and J usage is TRBJ1-5; D remains unclear. This CDR3 has 16 residues. Deletions cut 0 bases from V and 2 bases from J, with 14 bases between. CDR1 is DFQATT, CDR2 SNEGSKA, per germline (reference sequence). In DNA form, the CDR3 reads TGCAGTGCTAGAGATATCCACCTTCAACGCAATCAGCCCCAGCATTTT. It yields the protein CSARDIHLQRNQPQHF.

This clonotype was counted a few times. The V gene is TRBV6-6, the J gene TRBJ1-1; unclear D gene. V lost 0 bases and J 8 bases, leaving 10 bases between the germline ends. Germline V gene sequence: CDR1 MNHNY, CDR2 SVGAGI (reference sequence). The CDR3 consists of 13 residues. CDR3: CASSYSWGSEAFF. The CDR3 DNA is TGTGCCAGCAGTTACTCATGGGGTTCCGAAGCTTTCTTT.

This clonotype was seen more than once but under ten times. The chain joins TRBV12-3 or TRBV12-4 to TRBJ1-2; D ambiguous. The CDR3 is 15 amino acids. The germline V and J ends were trimmed by 1 base and 5 bases, with 14 bases remaining between them. CDR3 coding DNA: TGTGCCAGCAGTTTAGGTGGCAGTTTGCCTTATGGCTACACCTTC. Its translation: CASSLGGSLPYGYTF.

V and J are TRBV15 and TRBJ1-6; TRBD1 matches 8 bases. V trimming: 0 bases; J trimming: 14 bases; junction bases outside the gene matches: 18. CDR3 length equals 18 residues. Germline V gene data show CDR1 as LNHNV and CDR2 as YYDKDF (reference sequence). The CDR3 DNA reads as TGTGCCACCAGCAGAGATATCCGGACAGGGCTTTTCCCTGCATCCCTCCACTTT. Amino acid sequence: CATSRDIRTGLFPASLHF.

The DNA for the CDR3 is TGCGCCAGCAGCTTGGACCCCGAGACAGGGATAGGTGACACCATATATTTT. It codes for CASSLDPETGIGDTIYF. V usage is TRBV5-1 and J usage is TRBJ1-3; TRBD1 matches 7 bases. CDR3 length equals 17 residues. The V and J ends lost 0 bases and 8 bases, in that order; junction bases with no gene match: 14. Per the germline V gene, CDR1 is SGHRS and CDR2 is YFSETQ.

The rearrangement links TRBV20-1 to TRBJ1-1; D is unclear. V shed 0 bases and J shed 6 bases, with 17 bases lying between them. Germline CDR1 reads DFQATT; CDR2 reads SNEGSKA (reference sequence). This CDR3 region has 15 residues. CDR3 in DNA: TGCAGTGCTAGAGATCTCCCGGGGAGAAAGGCTGAAGCTTTCTTT. This gives the protein CSARDLPGRKAEAFF.

The J gene is TRBJ2-7, the V gene TRBV5-1; D is possibly TRBD2 (5 bases). From germline, CDR1 is SGHRS and CDR2 YFSETQ. There are 15 residues in the CDR3. Trimming left V 1 base short and J 0 bases short, with 11 bases between. The CDR3 protein is CASSLRTGSSYEQYF. CDR3 bases: TGCGCCAGCAGCTTGCGAACGGGGAGCTCCTACGAGCAGTACTTC.

The rearrangement links TRBV4-3 to TRBJ2-1; possibly TRBD2 for D (6 bases). The germline gives CDR1 LGHNA, CDR2 YSLEER. The CDR3 totals 13 residues. V was pared by 6 bases and J by 4 bases, with 10 bases between. The CDR3 here is CASRGSGYNEQFF. For the CDR3, the DNA is TGCGCCAGCAGAGGTAGCGGATACAATGAGCAGTTCTTC.

This clonotype was seen only a few times. V usage is TRBV7-2 and J usage is TRBJ1-1; D possibly corresponds to TRBD1 (5 bases). The CDR3 loop spans 15 amino acids. Germline V gene sequence: CDR1 SGHTA, CDR2 FQGNSA. Trimming shortened V by 5 bases and J by 2 bases, and 15 bases separated the two germline ends. CDR3 loop: CASSLGGNLNTEAFF. CDR3 DNA sequence: TGTGCCAGCAGCCTGGGGGGAAACCTAAACACTGAAGCTTTCTTT.

This chain uses TRBV27 with TRBJ2-7; D possibly uses TRBD1 or TRBD2 (6 bases each). The V end was cut by 2 bases, the J end by 2 bases, with 10 bases between. Germline CDR1 reads MNHEY; CDR2 reads SMNVEV (reference sequence). This CDR3 comprises 14 residues. In DNA form, the CDR3 reads TGTGCCAGCAGTTTAGAGGGGGGCCCCTACGAGCAGTACTTC. Protein: CASSLEGGPYEQYF.

Written as DNA, the CDR3 is TGTGCCAGCAGTAAAGGATCACCCCCACTGAACACTGAAGCTTTCTTT. Amino acids: CASSKGSPPLNTEAFF. V is TRBV27 and J is TRBJ1-1; no clear D. The CDR3 contains 16 residues. From germline, CDR1 is MNHEY and CDR2 SMNVEV (reference sequence). Trimming stripped 5 bases from V and 0 bases from J, with 16 bases between.

The J gene is TRBJ1-6, the V gene TRBV3-1; 8 nucleotides match TRBD1. V was clipped by 3 bases and J by 10 bases; unmatched bases: 8. Germline assignment: CDR1 LGHDT and CDR2 YNNKEL (reference sequence). The CDR3 runs 15 residues. CDR3 in DNA: TGTGCCAGCAGCCATGAAGGACAGGGTCGGTCACCCCTCCACTTT. As protein: CASSHEGQGRSPLHF.